Shown below are 10 T cell receptor beta chains from a single sample sequenced in a study of T cell responses to AZD1222 COVID-19 vaccine. Here immunoSEQ multiplex PCR was the method, and the copy in TCRdb shows in-frame clones only, minus some. The sample contains some 150,000 clones, around nine tenths of which appear only once. The sequencing used peripheral blood, collected 28 days after the second AZD1222 dose. The receptors were gathered from an adult who received the AZD1222 COVID-19 vaccine.

This chain joins TRBV6-1 and TRBJ2-2; TRBD2 agrees at 8 bases. V was clipped by 3 bases and J by 6 bases; unmatched bases: 9. The CDR3 is made up of 16 amino acids. Germline lookup yields CDR1 MNHNS and CDR2 SASEGT. CDR3 sequence reads: CASSDLLSGKAGELFF. The CDR3 coding sequence is TGTGCCAGCAGTGATCTACTTAGCGGGAAGGCCGGGGAGCTGTTTTTT.

V gene TRBV11-2 combines with J gene TRBJ1-6; no definite D call. The germline CDR1 and CDR2 sequences are SGHAT and FQNNGV. V was clipped by 8 bases and J by 5 bases, with 4 bases between them. This CDR3 region has 11 residues. The CDR3 DNA follows: TGTGCCAGCGGGGATAATTCACCCCTCCACTTT. This gives the protein CASGDNSPLHF.

The gene calls are TRBV9 and TRBJ1-1; TRBD1 might be the D (6 bases). The CDR3 consists of 15 residues. The V and J ends lost 3 bases and 0 bases respectively, with 12 bases between them. Germline-derived CDR1 and CDR2 are SGDLS and YYNGEE. This CDR3 is CASSAQGLLNTEAFF. DNA for the CDR3: TGTGCCAGCAGCGCACAGGGCCTTTTGAACACTGAAGCTTTCTTT. Together with reference TRBV9 and TRBJ1-1, the CDR3 gives the full variable domain: DSGVTQTPKHLITATGQRVTLRCSPRSGDLSVYWYQQSLDQGLQFLIQYYNGEERAKGNILERFSAQQFPDLHSELNLSSLELGDSALYFCASSAQGLLNTEAFFGQGTRLTVV.

The genes are TRBV13 and TRBJ2-7; the D call may be TRBD1 or TRBD2 (5 bases each). This CDR3 region has 15 residues. Germline CDR1 PRHDT, CDR2 FYEKMQ (reference sequence). The V end was cut by 5 bases, the J end by 2 bases, with 16 bases between. The CDR3 DNA sequence: TGTGCCAGCAGCCGAGGCCGGGGCGGTGCCTACGAGCAGTACTTC. Amino acid sequence: CASSRGRGGAYEQYF.

With respect to this clone: This specimen includes other DNA sequences encoding the same CDR3. The chain links TRBV7-2 to TRBJ1-2; a possible D gene is TRBD1 (6 bases). Germline V CDR1 and CDR2: SGHTA, FQGNSA. V gave up 5 bases and J gave up 2 bases, with 12 bases separating them. The CDR3 sequence is 14 residues long. In DNA, the CDR3 is TGTGCCAGCAGCCCTCGGACAGAGAACTATGGCTACACCTTC. This codes for CASSPRTENYGYTF.

The rearrangement links TRBV15 to TRBJ2-6; 7 bases align to TRBD1. The ends lost 6 bases at V and 1 base at J; junction bases unmatched: 6. The CDR3 runs 16 residues. Germline lookup yields CDR1 LNHNV and CDR2 YYDKDF (reference sequence). The DNA for the CDR3 is TGTGCCACCAGAATGACAGGGACGTCTGGGGCCAACGTCCTGACTTTC. It codes for CATRMTGTSGANVLTF. The full variable domain, in which reference TRBV15 and TRBJ2-6 provide the parts outside the CDR3, is DAMVIQNPRYQVTQFGKPVTLSCSQTLNHNVMYWYQQKSSQAPKLLFHYYDKDFNNEADTPDNFQSRRPNTSFCFLDIRSPGLGDTAMYLCATRMTGTSGANVLTFGAGSRLTVL.

V is TRBV7-9 and J is TRBJ1-5, with D tentatively TRBD1 (6 bases). From germline, CDR1 is SEHNR and CDR2 FQNEAQ (reference sequence). V lost 4 bases and J 8 bases, leaving 12 bases between the germline ends. This CDR3 is built from 13 residues. This chain's CDR3 is CASSWGRWEPQHF. The CDR3 region has the DNA TGTGCCAGCAGCTGGGGGCGGTGGGAGCCCCAGCATTTT. Filled out from reference TRBV7-9 and TRBJ1-5, the complete variable domain reads DTGVSQNPRHKITKRGQNVTFRCDPISEHNRLYWYRQTLGQGPEFLTYFQNEAQLEKSRLLSDRFSAERPKGSFSTLEIQRTEQGDSAMYLCASSWGRWEPQHFGDGTRLSIL.

The J gene is TRBJ2-1, the V gene TRBV30; tentative D call: TRBD2 (6 bases). There are 14 residues in the CDR3. V lost 4 bases and J 9 bases, leaving 19 bases between the germline ends. Looked up from germline, CDR1 is GTSNPN and CDR2 is SVGIG (reference sequence). This chain's CDR3 is CAWKVAELTGEQFF. The CDR3 region has the DNA TGTGCCTGGAAAGTAGCGGAATTGACCGGTGAGCAGTTCTTC.

This clone was counted a single time. The V gene is TRBV7-2, the J gene TRBJ1-2; D might be TRBD1 (5 bases). This CDR3 region has 16 residues. V lost 1 base and J 4 bases, leaving 16 bases between the germline ends. Germline CDR1 is SGHTA and CDR2 is FQGNSA. CDR3 in amino acids: CASSLGPVERGYGYTF. In DNA, the CDR3 is TGTGCCAGCAGCTTAGGCCCGGTGGAGAGGGGCTATGGCTACACCTTC.

The chain couples TRBV25-1 to TRBJ1-5; D perhaps matches TRBD1 (5 bases). CDR3 length: 14 residues. CDR1 MGHDK and CDR2 SYGVNS come from the germline V gene. Deletions cut 3 bases from V and 4 bases from J, with 10 bases between. In DNA, the CDR3 is TGTGCCAGCAGTGAGGGACCGGGTAATCAGCCCCAGCATTTT. Its protein is CASSEGPGNQPQHF.